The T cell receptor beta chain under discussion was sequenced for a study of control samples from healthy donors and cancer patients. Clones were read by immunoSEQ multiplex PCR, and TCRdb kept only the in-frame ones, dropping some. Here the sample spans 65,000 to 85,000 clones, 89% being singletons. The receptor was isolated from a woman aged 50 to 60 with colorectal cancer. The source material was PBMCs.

The CDR3 bases are TGCGCCAGCAGCTCCGGACAGGGGGCCTCGTCAAAAAAACTGTTTTTT. Translation: CASSSGQGASSKKLFF. The chain is built from TRBV5-1 and TRBJ1-4, with 11 nucleotides matching TRBD1. J lost 9 bases, V lost 3 bases, and 10 bases had no gene match. Per the germline V gene, CDR1 is SGHRS and CDR2 is YFSETQ. The CDR3 runs to 16 residues.